These T cell receptor beta chains were read from a single sample in a study of blood T cell repertoires in COVID-19. Sequencing used immunoSEQ multiplex PCR; TCRdb keeps in-frame clones, though not all of them. The sample includes roughly 200,000 clones, about 87% of them seen just once. Material: peripheral blood. These receptors came from a man aged 60 to 75 who had recovered from COVID-19. Both conserved end residues are part of each CDR3. The D gene is left open where the match is weak. Only some rows state a clone size, as once, few, many or a class for expanded clones.

j_call: TRBJ2-3; d_call: TRBD2; clone_size: NA; cdr3_length: 16; v_call: TRBV20-1; cdr3_aa: CSASRQSGSGTDTQYF; cdr3_nt: TGCAGTGCTAGTCGGCAGAGCGGGAGTGGGACAGATACGCAGTATTTT
j_call: TRBJ2-7; d_call: TRBD2; clone_size: NA; cdr3_length: 15; v_call: TRBV6-6; cdr3_aa: CASSYPTSGRDEQYF; cdr3_nt: TGTGCCAGCAGTTACCCGACTAGCGGGAGAGACGAGCAGTACTTC
j_call: TRBJ2-1; d_call: TRBD1; clone_size: NA; cdr3_length: 16; v_call: TRBV6-1; cdr3_aa: CASSEGGQGGRNEQFF; cdr3_nt: TGTGCCAGCAGTGAAGGTGGACAGGGGGGGAGGAATGAGCAGTTCTTC
j_call: TRBJ1-1; d_call: NA; clone_size: NA; cdr3_length: 15; v_call: TRBV2; cdr3_aa: CASFRSGGWETEAFF; cdr3_nt: TGTGCCAGCTTCCGTTCGGGGGGCTGGGAAACTGAAGCTTTCTTT
j_call: TRBJ1-6; d_call: NA; clone_size: once; cdr3_length: 16; v_call: TRBV19; cdr3_aa: CASSSPSEPKNSPLHF; cdr3_nt: TGTGCCAGTAGTAGTCCTTCCGAGCCAAAAAATTCACCCCTCCACTTT
j_call: TRBJ1-6; d_call: NA; clone_size: once; cdr3_length: 12; v_call: TRBV28; cdr3_aa: CASSNFNSPLHF; cdr3_nt: TGTGCCAGCAGTAACTTTAATTCACCCCTCCACTTT
j_call: TRBJ1-4; d_call: NA; clone_size: NA; cdr3_length: 13; v_call: TRBV28; cdr3_aa: CASSLGGNEKLFF; cdr3_nt: TGTGCCAGCAGTTTGGGAGGTAATGAAAAACTGTTTTTT
j_call: TRBJ1-2; d_call: NA; clone_size: once; cdr3_length: 15; v_call: TRBV19; cdr3_aa: CASSTPDSFIHGYTF; cdr3_nt: TGTGCCAGTAGTACCCCGGACAGTTTTATCCATGGCTACACCTTC
j_call: TRBJ2-1; d_call: NA; clone_size: NA; cdr3_length: 13; v_call: TRBV3-1/TRBV3-2; cdr3_aa: CASSQARRDEQFF; cdr3_nt: TGTGCCAGCAGCCAAGCGAGGCGGGATGAGCAGTTCTTC
j_call: TRBJ1-1; d_call: NA; clone_size: NA; cdr3_length: 12; v_call: TRBV24-1; cdr3_aa: CATRGGDTEAFF; cdr3_nt: TGTGCCACCAGGGGAGGGGACACTGAAGCTTTCTTT
j_call: TRBJ1-4; d_call: NA; clone_size: NA; cdr3_length: 14; v_call: TRBV5-1; cdr3_aa: CASSQTGTSYKLFF; cdr3_nt: TGCGCCAGCAGCCAAACCGGGACAAGCTACAAACTGTTTTTT
j_call: TRBJ2-7; d_call: TRBD2; clone_size: once; cdr3_length: 14; v_call: TRBV6-5; cdr3_aa: CASSLDSGGYEQYF; cdr3_nt: TGTGCCAGCAGTCTGGACAGCGGGGGGTACGAGCAGTACTTC
j_call: TRBJ2-3; d_call: TRBD2; clone_size: once; cdr3_length: 16; v_call: TRBV10-1; cdr3_aa: CASSERAGEYTDTQYF; cdr3_nt: TGCGCCAGCAGTGAACGCGCGGGAGAGTACACTGATACGCAGTATTTT
j_call: TRBJ2-1; d_call: TRBD2; clone_size: NA; cdr3_length: 16; v_call: TRBV5-4; cdr3_aa: CASSFPGGGWYNEQFF; cdr3_nt: TGTGCCAGCAGCTTTCCTGGCGGGGGATGGTACAATGAGCAGTTCTTC
j_call: TRBJ2-3; d_call: TRBD2; clone_size: NA; cdr3_length: 18; v_call: TRBV2; cdr3_aa: CASSLFGPSGGRTDTQYF; cdr3_nt: TGTGCCAGCAGTTTATTTGGCCCTAGCGGCGGACGGACCGATACGCAGTATTTT
j_call: TRBJ2-5; d_call: NA; clone_size: NA; cdr3_length: 16; v_call: TRBV7-3; cdr3_aa: CASSHPGEVFQETQYF; cdr3_nt: TGTGCCAGCAGCCACCCCGGGGAGGTGTTTCAAGAGACCCAGTACTTC
j_call: TRBJ2-1; d_call: NA; clone_size: NA; cdr3_length: 13; v_call: TRBV24-1; cdr3_aa: CATSEVNDNEQFF; cdr3_nt: TGTGCCACTTCAGAGGTAAACGACAATGAGCAGTTCTTC
j_call: TRBJ2-2; d_call: TRBD2; clone_size: once; cdr3_length: 16; v_call: TRBV2; cdr3_aa: CASSKSGRSYTGELFF; cdr3_nt: TGTGCCAGCAGTAAAAGCGGGAGATCGTACACCGGGGAGCTGTTTTTT
j_call: TRBJ2-7; d_call: TRBD1; clone_size: NA; cdr3_length: 14; v_call: TRBV10-3; cdr3_aa: CATSNRTGSYEQYF; cdr3_nt: TGTGCCACCTCAAACCGGACAGGATCCTACGAGCAGTACTTC
j_call: TRBJ1-1; d_call: NA; clone_size: few; cdr3_length: 14; v_call: TRBV2; cdr3_aa: CASQGNRADTEAFF; cdr3_nt: TGTGCCAGCCAGGGAAATCGGGCGGACACTGAAGCTTTCTTT